This TCR beta chain was sequenced during a study of T cell responses to AZD1222 COVID-19 vaccine. For the study at large: Pooled together were second doses at about 4 or about 12 weeks. Study-wide results and caveats: There were vaccine-associated CD4 TCRs across spike, dominant at 160-218 and 743-854. The sample set comprised mostly white British donors with more females, and clonal diversity was possibly underestimated. Repertoire samples came only from after the peak T cell response.

Turning to this clone: Its antigen is as yet unknown.

The CDR3 is 14 residues long. V was shortened by 0 bases and J by 8 bases, with 13 bases between the two germline ends. Germline CDR1 MGHRA, CDR2 YSYEKL. Repertoires were generated with immunoSEQ multiplex PCR, while TCRdb's copy carries only in-frame clones and drops some. The top ten hold approximately 1.7% of the sample, which has roughly 140,000 clones, roughly 89% seen once. The source was peripheral blood, collected on day 0 of AZD1222 vaccination. This receptor was identified in an adult in good health. The rearrangement links TRBV4-1 to TRBJ1-2, with a tentative D call TRBD1 (5 bases). The CDR3 protein is CASSQDKGLRGYTF. CDR3 DNA sequence: TGCGCCAGCAGCCAAGACAAGGGGCTTCGAGGCTACACCTTC.